One and the same sample provided the 9 T cell receptor beta chains below, sequenced in a study of response to subunit inactivated influenza vaccine. Via MiXCR, TCRdb re-called the RT-PCR reads, giving one row per CDR3 protein. The top ten clones hold 10% to 15% of a sample with approximately 530,000 distinct CDR3 sequences, 7.6% of them seen once. The input for sequencing was PBMCs from blood, taken around 25 months after vaccination. All receptors derive from a man between 50 and 70 years old who received an inactivated influenza vaccine.

This clonotype was seen at least ten times. This sequence joins TRBV20-1 and TRBJ2-5; D is undetermined. Germline CDR1 and CDR2: DFQATT and SNEGSKA (reference sequence). V shed 3 bases and J shed 5 bases, with 10 bases lying between them. CDR3 length equals 12 residues. CDR3 bases: TGCAGTGCTAGCAACCACGGGGAGACCCAGTACTTC. It codes for CSASNHGETQYF.

Worth noting for this clonotype: A much larger clone differs by one base, so this may be a read error. The limits of the CDR3 on the DNA are not certain, so only TCRdb's listed CDR3 is given. The J gene is TRBJ2-3, the V gene TRBV12-3 or TRBV12-4. Termini included, the CDR3 measures 15 amino acids. The CDR3 loop reads CASILEHRSTDTQYF.

Ten or more counts support this clonotype. The J gene is TRBJ2-1, the V gene TRBV12-3 or TRBV12-4, with a possible D match to TRBD2 (5 bases). V lost 4 bases to trimming and J lost 0 bases, with 13 bases between them. The CDR3 consists of 16 residues. Here the CDR3 DNA reads TGTGCCAGCAGTTCTCGGCGGGTTGGCTCCTACAATGAGCAGTTCTTC. This sequence encodes CASSSRRVGSYNEQFF.

The chain recombines TRBV20-1 with TRBJ1-2, with unresolved D. In germline, CDR1 is DFQATT, CDR2 SNEGSKA (reference sequence). V shed 5 bases and J shed 8 bases, with 15 bases lying between them. The CDR3 has 12 amino acids. The CDR3 DNA is TGCAGTGCTTCCATCCTATCCGTCGGCTACACCTTC. It specifies CSASILSVGYTF.

Only a few counts were recorded for this clonotype. The chain employs TRBV15 and TRBJ1-4; TRBD1 matches 7 bases. This CDR3 spans 14 amino acids. From germline, CDR1 is LNHNV and CDR2 YYDKDF (reference sequence). V shed 5 bases and J 10 bases; nucleotides not matched to a gene: 10. The CDR3 spells CATSLYGTESKLFF. DNA of the CDR3: TGTGCCACCAGCCTATATGGGACAGAGTCAAAACTGTTTTTT.

Concerning this clonotype itself: Germline is not matched at one junction end, which may reflect a read error. The chain uses TRBV4-3 and TRBJ2-2, with D perhaps given as TRBD1 or TRBD2 (5 bases each). Germline V gene sequence: CDR1 LGHNA, CDR2 YSLEER. This CDR3 is 13 amino acids long. The CDR3, as DNA: TGCGCCAGCAGCCAAGTGGACACCGGGGAGCTGGTTTTT. Residues: CASSQVDTGELVF.

This chain uses TRBV6-2 or TRBV6-3 with TRBJ2-5, with 8 bases lining up with TRBD2. V was clipped by 0 bases and J by 3 bases; unmatched bases: 12. The CDR3 loop spans 18 amino acids. Germline lookup yields CDR1 MNHEY and CDR2 SVGEGT. DNA of the CDR3: TGTGCCAGCAGTTACTCGAATCGCCTAGCGGGTAGAAAAGAGACCCAGTACTTC. It translates to CASSYSNRLAGRKETQYF.

This clonotype was observed a few times. V gene TRBV5-1 combines with J gene TRBJ1-1; TRBD1 aligns across 9 bases. Per germline, CDR1 SGHRS and CDR2 YFSETQ. The V segment lost 5 bases and the J segment 4 bases; nucleotides outside the gene matches: 12. The CDR3 totals 16 residues. DNA for the CDR3: TGCGCCAGCAGGCCCACAGGGGGCAGAAGGGGCACTGAAGCTTTCTTT. Translation: CASRPTGGRRGTEAFF.

This clonotype appeared a few times. This rearrangement joins TRBV10-3 to TRBJ2-3; D possibly corresponds to TRBD2 (6 bases). Germline V gives CDR1 ENHRY, CDR2 SYGVKD. V was shortened by 2 bases and J by 7 bases, with 13 bases between the two germline ends. This CDR3 spans 14 amino acids. The CDR3: CAISEAGGRNTQYF. CDR3 in DNA: TGTGCCATCAGTGAGGCCGGAGGGCGGAATACGCAGTATTTT.